Here is one T cell receptor beta chain with its context. Antigen: not known. The repertoire was sequenced with immunoSEQ multiplex PCR; TCRdb's copy has only in-frame clones and lacks some. The sample holds 25,000 to 35,000 clones, about 91% seen once. Stated time point: new active TB diagnosis, blood taken before or within 7 days of starting treatment. Patients were newly diagnosed, HIV-seronegative, and aged 18 or older. The sample is drawn from a study of T cells in tuberculosis. In the study overall: Sequenced TCRs come from CD1B-GMM tetramer-binding T cells. Samples predate treatment or fall within its first 7 days.

Notes on the study in general: Samples were chosen by availability of cryopreserved specimens.

This sequence was found in an adult with tuberculosis. The sequences come from PBMCs, collected at tuberculosis diagnosis.

The CDR3 protein is CASSPLLNRGTYGYTF. CDR3 in DNA: TGTGCCAGCTCACCTCTCTTAAACAGGGGAACCTATGGCTACACCTTC. V usage is TRBV18 and J usage is TRBJ1-2; TRBD1 matches 7 bases. V gave up 3 bases and J gave up 4 bases; unmatched junction bases: 11. The CDR3 runs to 16 residues. In germline, CDR1 is KGHSH, CDR2 LQKENI.